Listed below are T cell receptor beta chains from one sample, sequenced in a study of T cells after yellow fever vaccination. In TCRdb, the 5' RACE reads were re-called with MiXCR into one record per CDR3 protein. The sample holds around 300,000 distinct CDR3 sequences, 13% seen once. The sample in question was CD4+ T cells sorted from PBMCs, obtained 45 days after the yellow fever booster vaccination. These TCRs come from a man younger than 45 who received the YFV17D yellow fever vaccine. Both conserved end residues are part of each CDR3.

J,V,CDR3
TRBJ2-3,TRBV29-1,CSASGRRDTQYF
TRBJ1-1,TRBV7-3,CASSSTPGQGPQSAAEAFF
TRBJ2-7,TRBV20-1,CSATSSGREYYEQYF
TRBJ2-7,TRBV7-2,CASSPRSGRGEQYF
TRBJ2-2,TRBV12-3/TRBV12-4,CASREEERGAGELFF
TRBJ2-4,TRBV20-1,CSARPGAGSLAKNIQYF
TRBJ2-7,TRBV30,CASTGPDAAYEQYF
TRBJ2-5,TRBV5-5,CASSLLAGTGEMKTQYF
TRBJ2-5,TRBV5-1,CASSLLERETQYF
TRBJ2-3,TRBV7-9,CASSRLLTDTQYF